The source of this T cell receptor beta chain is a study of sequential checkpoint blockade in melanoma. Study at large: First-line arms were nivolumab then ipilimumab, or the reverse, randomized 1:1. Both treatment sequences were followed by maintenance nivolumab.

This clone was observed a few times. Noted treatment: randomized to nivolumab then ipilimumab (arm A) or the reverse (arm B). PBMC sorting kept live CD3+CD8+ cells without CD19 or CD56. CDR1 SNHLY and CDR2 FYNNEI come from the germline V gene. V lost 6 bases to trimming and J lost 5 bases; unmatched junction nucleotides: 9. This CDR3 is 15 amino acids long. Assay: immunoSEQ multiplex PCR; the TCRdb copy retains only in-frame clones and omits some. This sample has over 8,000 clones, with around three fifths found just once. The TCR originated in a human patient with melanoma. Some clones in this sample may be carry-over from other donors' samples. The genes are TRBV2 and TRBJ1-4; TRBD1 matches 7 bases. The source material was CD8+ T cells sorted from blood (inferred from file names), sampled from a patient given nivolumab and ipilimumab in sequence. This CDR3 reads CASRPTGVLNEKLFF. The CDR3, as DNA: TGTGCCAGCAGGCCTACAGGGGTCCTAAATGAAAAACTGTTTTTT.